What follows is one TCR beta chain and its context. Its antigen is not known. The data were taken from a study of cytomegalovirus exposure and HLA in healthy donors. Broader study findings: The sole available immune exposure information was CMV serostatus.

The CDR3 spans 15 residues. CDR1 and CDR2 (germline): KGHSH, LQKENI. Trimming left V 2 bases short and J 0 bases short, with 7 bases between. The PCR was carried out with 60 Vbeta primers and 13 Jbeta primers. Only in-frame clones appear in the TCRdb table, and some are missing; sequencing was by immunoSEQ multiplex PCR. Among about 140,000 clones, roughly 75% were seen once, and the ten largest hold 2% to 2.5%. This TCR was recovered from a man aged 25-40 years in good health and CMV-seronegative. The sample was PBMCs. The chain combines TRBV18 with TRBJ2-2, with D perhaps TRBD1 (6 bases). The CDR3 sequence is CASSPNRANTGELFF. Here the CDR3 DNA reads TGTGCCAGCTCACCAAACAGGGCGAACACCGGGGAGCTGTTTTTT.